The entry below describes one T cell receptor beta chain. The data were taken from a study of cytomegalovirus exposure and HLA in healthy donors. Study-wide background: A later analysis reported the same platform for the roughly 120 validation repertoires and the 666 first-cohort repertoires.

While the first cohort had some 700 subjects, the donors belonged to the separate validation cohort of about 120 subjects. Produced via immunoSEQ multiplex PCR; TCRdb's table is partial and in-frame only. The top ten clones hold over 6.5% of a sample with more than 110,000 clones, 88% of them seen once. This sequence was found in a woman under 30 in good health and CMV-seropositive. Material for sequencing was PBMCs.

DNA for the CDR3: TGTGCCAGCAGCGTAGGACAGGGCGGCGAGACCCAGTACTTC. Translation: CASSVGQGGETQYF. V is TRBV9 and J is TRBJ2-5, with TRBD1 matching 7 bases. V was pared by 0 bases and J by 5 bases, with 4 bases of the junction left unmatched. This CDR3 spans 14 amino acids. CDR1 is SGDLS, CDR2 YYNGEE, per germline.